Below, 23 T cell receptor beta chains from the same sample are listed, as sequenced in a study of Graves' ophthalmopathy and Graves' hyperthyroidism. The TCR beta CDR3 regions underwent amplification from RNA transcripts. RT-PCR in the first round used HTBI primers; a second-round multiplex PCR followed. TCRdb re-analysed the multiplex PCR reads in MiXCR, keeping a single row per CDR3 protein. The repertoire consists of approximately 540,000 distinct CDR3 sequences, with just under 40% occurring once and the leading ten covering about 4.2%. Sequencing was performed on peripheral blood or thyroid tissue (not recorded which). The source of these receptors is an adult man with Graves' hyperthyroidism.

Worth noting for this clonotype: Sequence at one end of the junction differs from germline and may be a read error. J is TRBJ2-7 and V is TRBV10-3; 10 positions agree with TRBD1. CDR1 is ENHRY, CDR2 SYGVKD, per germline. The CDR3 contains 15 residues. As DNA, the CDR3 is TGTGCCATCAGCCCCGACAGGGGGCAAGTCGGGGAGCTGTACTTC. This translates into CAISPDRGQVGELYF.

The chain uses TRBV20-1 and TRBJ2-7; maybe TRBD2 (5 bases). Germline values: CDR1 DFQATT, CDR2 SNEGSKA (reference sequence). The CDR3 sequence is 13 residues long. Trimming left V 3 bases short and J 0 bases short, with 9 bases between. The CDR3 here is CSASRTSSYEQYF. The CDR3 nucleotides read TGCAGTGCTAGCAGAACTAGCTCCTACGAGCAGTACTTC.

This clonotype was counted between two and nine times. This chain joins TRBV7-9 and TRBJ1-4; D is perhaps TRBD1 (6 bases). Trimming pared 4 bases from V and 6 bases from J, leaving 21 bases between. The germline CDR1 and CDR2 sequences are SEHNR and FQNEAQ (reference sequence). The CDR3 is 17 residues long. In DNA form, the CDR3 reads TGTGCCAGCAGCTCGGAGGTGCGGGGGCGTGTGTATGAAAAACTGTTTTTT. Translated: CASSSEVRGRVYEKLFF.

This clonotype was observed many times. V usage is TRBV29-1 and J usage is TRBJ2-7; the match to TRBD1 covers 8 bases. Per germline, CDR1 SQVTM and CDR2 ANQGSEA. This CDR3 region has 11 residues. J lost 11 bases, V lost 4 bases, and 7 bases had no gene match. The DNA of the CDR3 is TGCAGCGTTGCAGTCCAGGGGGCTGAGTACTTC. This codes for CSVAVQGAEYF.

V is TRBV27 and J is TRBJ2-7; D is uncertain. There are 15 residues in the CDR3. V was trimmed by 3 bases and J by 0 bases, leaving 12 bases between them. The V gene's germline CDR1 is MNHEY and CDR2 SMNVEV (reference sequence). Written as DNA, the CDR3 is TGTGCCAGCAGTTTGATGAGCTCGAGCTCCTACGAGCAGTACTTC. Translated: CASSLMSSSSYEQYF.

The chain carries TRBV5-1 and TRBJ2-3; D gene uncertain. Germline CDR1 and CDR2: SGHRS and YFSETQ. This CDR3 is built from 15 residues. Trimming shortened V by 0 bases and J by 6 bases, and 14 bases separated the two germline ends. The CDR3 sequence is CASSLAVDPMDTQYF. Here the CDR3 DNA reads TGCGCCAGCAGCTTGGCCGTGGACCCCATGGATACGCAGTATTTT. Together with reference TRBV5-1 and TRBJ2-3, the CDR3 gives the full variable domain: KAGVTQTPRYLIKTRGQQVTLSCSPISGHRSVSWYQQTPGQGLQFLFEYFSETQRNKGNFPGRFSGRQFSNSRSEMNVSTLELGDSALYLCASSLAVDPMDTQYFGPGTRLTVL.

The chain joins TRBV2 to TRBJ2-3; D might be TRBD2 (5 bases). V was cut by 2 bases and J by 2 bases, with 14 bases left in between. The germline CDR1 and CDR2 sequences are SNHLY and FYNNEI. The CDR3 is 16 amino acids. CDR3 sequence: CASSEIILEATDTQYF. The CDR3 DNA is TGTGCCAGCAGTGAAATTATCCTGGAGGCCACAGATACGCAGTATTTT.

Remarks on this clonotype: Germline is not matched at one junction end, which may reflect a read error. The CDR3 DNA is TGTGCCAGCAGTTACTCGCGGGGTTCGGCTGGAAACACCATATATTTT. Protein sequence: CASSYSRGSAGNTIYF. The rearrangement joins TRBV10-3 to TRBJ1-3, with D unresolved. CDR3 length equals 16 residues. Per the germline V gene, CDR1 is ENHRY and CDR2 is SYGVKD.

This clonotype was seen just once. Compared with germline, one end of the junction differs, possibly owing to a read error. The chain is built from TRBV2 and TRBJ2-5; 10 nucleotides match TRBD1. CDR3 length equals 15 residues. Germline CDR1 SNHLY, CDR2 FYNNEI. Here the CDR3 DNA reads TGCGCCAGCAGCCAAACGGACAGGGGGACAGATACGCAGTACTTC. Its translation: CASSQTDRGTDTQYF.

This clonotype was recorded at least ten times. This CDR3 reads CASSLAQGWNQPQHF. The CDR3 DNA is TGTGCCAGCAGCTTAGCACAGGGGTGGAATCAGCCCCAGCATTTT. The genes are TRBV7-2 and TRBJ1-5, with TRBD1 identical over 7 bases. The ends lost 0 bases at V and 4 bases at J; junction bases unmatched: 3. This CDR3 contains 15 residues. CDR1 SGHTA and CDR2 FQGNSA come from the germline V gene.

There are many counts of this clonotype. The chain recombines TRBV29-1 with TRBJ1-1; D uncertain. The V end lost 7 bases, the J end lost 2 bases, and 11 bases lay between the germline ends. CDR3 length equals 12 residues. Germline values: CDR1 SQVTM, CDR2 ANQGSEA. The CDR3: CSGIPGNTEAFF. The DNA of the CDR3 is TGCAGCGGAATTCCCGGAAACACTGAAGCTTTCTTT.

This clonotype was seen many times. The rearrangement uses TRBV7-9 and TRBJ2-7; D is possibly TRBD1 (5 bases). Germline CDR1 and CDR2: SEHNR and FQNEAQ (reference sequence). This CDR3 is built from 15 residues. V lost 0 bases to trimming and J lost 3 bases, with 12 bases between them. The CDR3: CASSLAGQGGYEQYF. The CDR3 DNA follows: TGTGCCAGCAGCTTAGCGGGTCAGGGCGGCTACGAGCAGTACTTC.

The chain has TRBV7-9 and TRBJ1-1; D perhaps matches TRBD1 (6 bases). V gave up 4 bases and J gave up 5 bases, with 14 bases separating them. This CDR3 is built from 14 residues. Germline loops: CDR1 SEHNR, CDR2 FQNEAQ (reference sequence). Written as DNA, the CDR3 is TGTGCCAGCAGCTCCGGGGGGCTGGGGACTGAAGCTTTCTTT. Protein product: CASSSGGLGTEAFF. The variable domain in full, with the rest retrieved from reference TRBV7-9 and TRBJ1-1, is DTGVSQNPRHKITKRGQNVTFRCDPISEHNRLYWYRQTLGQGPEFLTYFQNEAQLEKSRLLSDRFSAERPKGSFSTLEIQRTEQGDSAMYLCASSSGGLGTEAFFGQGTRLTVV.

The chain carries TRBV25-1 and TRBJ1-1, with D maybe TRBD1 (5 bases). The CDR3 extends over 15 amino acids. V lost 3 bases and J 0 bases, leaving 11 bases between the germline ends. CDR1 and CDR2 (germline): MGHDK, SYGVNS. CDR3: CASSEGPTVNTEAFF. DNA for the CDR3: TGTGCCAGCAGTGAGGGGCCGACAGTGAACACTGAAGCTTTCTTT.

This clonotype appeared many times. V gene TRBV7-3 combines with J gene TRBJ1-5; D is undetermined. Germline CDR1 and CDR2: SGHTA and FQGTGA. Trimming shortened V by 0 bases and J by 1 base, and 1 base separated the two germline ends. The CDR3 is 13 residues long. CDR3 region: CASSLTSNQPQHF. DNA for the CDR3: TGTGCCAGCAGCTTAACGAGCAATCAGCCCCAGCATTTT.

This clonotype has at least ten counts. The rearrangement links TRBV2 to TRBJ1-2; D might be TRBD1 (6 bases). The CDR3 has 15 amino acids. Trimming stripped 7 bases from V and 5 bases from J, with 20 bases between. Germline CDR1 reads SNHLY; CDR2 reads FYNNEI. CDR3 region: CASIPMSGTTYGYTF. CDR3 nucleotide sequence: TGTGCCAGCATTCCCATGTCCGGGACAACTTATGGCTACACCTTC. The full variable domain, its missing parts supplied by reference TRBV2 and TRBJ1-2, is EPEVTQTPSHQVTQMGQEVILRCVPISNHLYFYWYRQILGQKVEFLVSFYNNEISEKSEIFDDQFSVERPDGSNFTLKIRSTKLEDSAMYFCASIPMSGTTYGYTFGSGTRLTVV.

V is TRBV19 and J is TRBJ1-1, with a possible D match to TRBD1 (5 bases). CDR3 length: 14 amino acids. Per the germline V gene, CDR1 is LNHDA and CDR2 is SQIVND (reference sequence). V was pared by 6 bases and J by 6 bases, with 17 bases between. This CDR3 reads CASSPARGGAEAFF. The CDR3 DNA sequence: TGTGCCAGTAGCCCGGCGAGGGGAGGTGCTGAAGCTTTCTTT. Together with reference TRBV19 and TRBJ1-1, the CDR3 gives the full variable domain: DGGITQSPKYLFRKEGQNVTLSCEQNLNHDAMYWYRQDPGQGLRLIYYSQIVNDFQKGDIAEGYSVSREKKESFPLTVTSAQKNPTAFYLCASSPARGGAEAFFGQGTRLTVV.

The rearrangement links TRBV4-1 to TRBJ2-7; 9 positions agree with TRBD1. CDR3 length: 17 amino acids. The V segment lost 0 bases and the J segment 3 bases; nucleotides outside the gene matches: 9. CDR1 and CDR2 from the germline V gene are MGHRA and YSYEKL. This CDR3 is CASSQEPLQGASYEQYF. The CDR3 DNA reads TGCGCCAGCAGCCAAGAGCCCTTACAGGGGGCGAGCTACGAGCAGTACTTC.

The rearrangement joins TRBV12-3 or TRBV12-4 to TRBJ2-5; weak D call: TRBD1 (5 bases). V lost 6 bases and J lost 2, with 13 bases in between. This CDR3 has 14 amino acids. CDR3 amino acids: CASSQDREQETQYF. In DNA form, the CDR3 reads TGTGCCAGCAGCCAAGACAGAGAACAAGAGACCCAGTACTTC.

The chain is built from TRBV3-1 and TRBJ2-7; no reliable D call. The CDR3 totals 18 residues. CDR1 and CDR2 (germline): LGHDT, YNNKEL (reference sequence). Trimming stripped 0 bases from V and 6 bases from J, with 24 bases between. The CDR3 sequence is CASSQDRRRSWVEGEQYF. DNA of the CDR3: TGTGCCAGCAGCCAAGATCGAAGAAGGAGTTGGGTTGAAGGCGAGCAGTACTTC.

The chain couples TRBV7-9 to TRBJ2-5, with 9 nucleotides matching TRBD2. Germline values: CDR1 SEHNR, CDR2 FQNEAQ (reference sequence). J lost 6 bases, V lost 1 base, and 12 bases had no gene match. The CDR3 consists of 17 residues. In nucleotides, the CDR3 is TGTGCCAGCAGCTTAGTTGAGGGGCGGGAGGGCGGTCAGACCCAGTACTTC. This codes for CASSLVEGREGGQTQYF.

This clonotype has a handful of counts. The rearrangement joins TRBV28 to TRBJ2-7; 7 bases map to TRBD1. CDR3 length: 13 amino acids. Germline V gene data show CDR1 as MDHEN and CDR2 as SYDVKM. Germline trimming cut 6 bases from V and 7 bases from J; bases unmatched to any gene: 9. The CDR3 bases are TGTGCCAGCAGGGGCACAGGGGTGAGGGAGCAGTACTTC. Its protein is CASRGTGVREQYF.

The chain links TRBV29-1 to TRBJ1-2, with D uncertain. CDR1 is SQVTM and CDR2 is ANQGSEA in the germline V gene. V lost 5 bases and J 0 bases, leaving 7 bases between the germline ends. The CDR3 length is 12 residues. As DNA, the CDR3 is TGCAGCGTTTCCGGGTCTAACTATGGCTACACCTTC. Translation gives CSVSGSNYGYTF.